The clone carrying this TCR beta chain was detected many times. This CDR3 is built from 15 residues. From germline, CDR1 is SGHKS and CDR2 YYEKEE (reference sequence). V shed 2 bases and J 3 bases; nucleotides not matched to a gene: 6. This record belongs to a study of T-cell reconstitution after alpha-beta-depleted transplantation in children. Preparation of the TCRbeta library was carried out with unique molecular identifiers. TCRdb re-analysed the PCR reads in MiXCR, keeping a single row per CDR3 protein. The table lists 70,000 to 95,000 distinct CDR3 sequences, 12% of them singletons. The input for sequencing was PBMCs from the stem cell graft donor, taken from the stem cell graft. This TCR came from a human donor who donated a stem cell graft to a child with inherited bone marrow failure. The chain combines TRBV5-5 with TRBJ1-2, with 8 nucleotides matching TRBD1. Here the CDR3 DNA reads TGTGCCAGCAGCTTTACAGGGGGGACTCACTATGGCTACACCTTC. As protein: CASSFTGGTHYGYTF.